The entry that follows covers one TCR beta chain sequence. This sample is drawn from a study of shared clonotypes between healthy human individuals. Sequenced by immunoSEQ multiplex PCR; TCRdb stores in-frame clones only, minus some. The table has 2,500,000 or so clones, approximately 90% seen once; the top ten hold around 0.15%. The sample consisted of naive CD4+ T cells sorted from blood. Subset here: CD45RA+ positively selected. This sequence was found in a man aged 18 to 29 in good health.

CDR3 DNA: TGTGCCAGCAGCTTGCAAGCCAGTGGGGCCGGGGAGCTGTTTTTT. Its protein product is CASSLQASGAGELFF. The rearrangement joins TRBV5-4 to TRBJ2-2, with D unresolved. This CDR3 spans 15 amino acids. Trimming pared 1 base from V and 6 bases from J, leaving 13 bases between. The germline V gene encodes CDR1 SGHNT and CDR2 YYREEE (reference sequence).